This T cell receptor (beta chain) comes out of a study of STAT3 mutations in large granular lymphocyte leukemia. On the study more broadly: Canonical activating STAT3 mutations were detected in roughly half of the longitudinally sequenced T-LGLL patients. Study-wide results and limits: Some patients had persisting codominant clonotypes that could mask small clones. Clonal expansion was inferred from other time points because no sample existed at each clone's first appearance. At least one immunodominant TCR beta clonotype appeared in every T-cell large granular lymphocyte leukemia patient.

Germline values: CDR1 SEHNR, CDR2 FQNEAQ (reference sequence). The V end was cut by 7 bases, the J end by 3 bases, with 15 bases between. The CDR3 loop spans 14 amino acids. A word on this clone: Its matching antigen is unknown.

TCRdb keeps only in-frame clones here, not all; method: immunoSEQ multiplex PCR. Of over 30,000 clones in the sample, about 88% were seen once. Source material: PBMCs. The V gene is TRBV7-9, the J gene TRBJ1-2; TRBD1 is a possible D gene (6 bases). This clonotype was sampled from a human donor with T large granular lymphocyte leukemia. Some clones in this sample may be carry-over from other donors' samples. The CDR3 sequence: CASIPGGPHYGYTF. DNA of the CDR3: TGTGCCAGCATCCCGGGGGGGCCCCACTATGGCTACACCTTC.